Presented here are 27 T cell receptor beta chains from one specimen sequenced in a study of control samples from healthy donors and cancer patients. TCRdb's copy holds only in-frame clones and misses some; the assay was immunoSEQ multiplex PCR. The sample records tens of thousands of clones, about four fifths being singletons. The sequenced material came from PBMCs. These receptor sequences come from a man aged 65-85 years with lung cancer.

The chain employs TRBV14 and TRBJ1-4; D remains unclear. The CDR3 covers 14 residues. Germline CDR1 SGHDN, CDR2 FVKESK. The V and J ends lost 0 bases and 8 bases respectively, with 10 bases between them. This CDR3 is CASSQDTFREKLFF. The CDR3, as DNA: TGTGCCAGCAGCCAAGACACCTTTCGGGAAAAACTGTTTTTT. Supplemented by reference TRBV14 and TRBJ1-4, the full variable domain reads EAGVTQFPSHSVIEKGQTVTLRCDPISGHDNLYWYRRVMGKEIKFLLHFVKESKQDESGMPNNRFLAERTGGTYSTLKVQPAELEDSGVYFCASSQDTFREKLFFGSGTQLSVL.

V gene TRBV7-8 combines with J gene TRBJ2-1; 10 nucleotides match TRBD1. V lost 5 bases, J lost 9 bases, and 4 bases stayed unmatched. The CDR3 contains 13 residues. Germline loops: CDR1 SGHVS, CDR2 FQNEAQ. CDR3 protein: CASSGDRGREQFF. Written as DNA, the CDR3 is TGTGCCAGCAGCGGTGACAGGGGGCGTGAGCAGTTCTTC.

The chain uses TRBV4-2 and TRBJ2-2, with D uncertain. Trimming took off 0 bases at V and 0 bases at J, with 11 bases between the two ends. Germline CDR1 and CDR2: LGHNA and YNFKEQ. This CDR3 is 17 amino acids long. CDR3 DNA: TGTGCCAGCAGCCAAGACTTCCACAGCACGAACACCGGGGAGCTGTTTTTT. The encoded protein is CASSQDFHSTNTGELFF.

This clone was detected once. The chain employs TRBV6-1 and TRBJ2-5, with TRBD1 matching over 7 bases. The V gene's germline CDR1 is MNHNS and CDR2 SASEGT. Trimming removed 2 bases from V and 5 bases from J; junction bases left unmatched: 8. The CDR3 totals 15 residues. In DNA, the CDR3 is TGTGCCAGCAGTGAAAACCGACAGGGTCGGGAGACCCAGTACTTC. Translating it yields CASSENRQGRETQYF.

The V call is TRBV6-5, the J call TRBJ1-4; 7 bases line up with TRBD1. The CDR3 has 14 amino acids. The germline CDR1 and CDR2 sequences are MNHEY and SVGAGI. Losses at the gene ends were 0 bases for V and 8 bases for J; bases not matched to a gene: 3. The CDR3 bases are TGTGCCAGCAGTTACTCGACAGGGCGAGAAAAACTGTTTTTT. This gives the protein CASSYSTGREKLFF.

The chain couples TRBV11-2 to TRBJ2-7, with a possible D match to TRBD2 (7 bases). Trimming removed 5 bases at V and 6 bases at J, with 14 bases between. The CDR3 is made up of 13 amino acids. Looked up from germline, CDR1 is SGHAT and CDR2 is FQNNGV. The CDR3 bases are TGTGCCAGCAGCCCCGTGGGGGGGCCCGAGCAGTACTTC. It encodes CASSPVGGPEQYF.

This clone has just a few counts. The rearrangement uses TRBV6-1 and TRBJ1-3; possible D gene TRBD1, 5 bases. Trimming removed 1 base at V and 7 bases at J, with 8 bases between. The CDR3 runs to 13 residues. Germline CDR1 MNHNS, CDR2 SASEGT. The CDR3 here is CASSEVGANTIYF. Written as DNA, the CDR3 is TGTGCCAGCAGTGAAGTAGGGGCGAACACCATATATTTT.

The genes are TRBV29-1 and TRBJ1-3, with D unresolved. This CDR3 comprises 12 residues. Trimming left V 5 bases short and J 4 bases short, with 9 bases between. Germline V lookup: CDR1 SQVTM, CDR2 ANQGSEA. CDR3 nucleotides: TGCAGCGTTTTTGGGTGGGGAAACACCATATATTTT. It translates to CSVFGWGNTIYF. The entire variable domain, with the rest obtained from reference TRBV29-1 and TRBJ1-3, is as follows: SAVISQKPSRDICQRGTSLTIQCQVDSQVTMMFWYRQQPGQSLTLIATANQGSEATYESGFVIDKFPISRPNLTFSTLTVSNMSPEDSSIYLCSVFGWGNTIYFGEGSWLTVV.

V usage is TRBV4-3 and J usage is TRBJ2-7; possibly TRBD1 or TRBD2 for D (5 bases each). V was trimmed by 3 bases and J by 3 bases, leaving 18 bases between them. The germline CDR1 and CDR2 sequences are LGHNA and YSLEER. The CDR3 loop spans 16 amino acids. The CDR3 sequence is CASSQYRDGAIYEQYF. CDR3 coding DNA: TGCGCCAGCAGCCAGTACCGGGACGGAGCTATCTACGAGCAGTACTTC.

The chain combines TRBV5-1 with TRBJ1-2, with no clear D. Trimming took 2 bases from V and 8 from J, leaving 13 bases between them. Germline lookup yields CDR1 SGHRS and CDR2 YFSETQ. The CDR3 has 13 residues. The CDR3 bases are TGCGCCAGCAGCTTTACAGAAATTCACGGCTACACCTTC. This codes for CASSFTEIHGYTF.

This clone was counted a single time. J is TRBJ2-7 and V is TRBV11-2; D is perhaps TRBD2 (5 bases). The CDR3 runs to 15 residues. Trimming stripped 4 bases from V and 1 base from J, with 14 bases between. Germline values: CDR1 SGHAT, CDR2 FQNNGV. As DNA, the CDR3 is TGTGCCAGCAGCTCGTCAGCGGTGGTGTCCTACGAGCAGTACTTC. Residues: CASSSSAVVSYEQYF. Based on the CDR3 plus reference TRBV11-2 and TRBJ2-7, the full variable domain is EAGVAQSPRYKIIEKRQSVAFWCNPISGHATLYWYQQILGQGPKLLIQFQNNGVVDDSQLPKDRFSAERLKGVDSTLKIQPAKLEDSAVYLCASSSSAVVSYEQYFGPGTRLTVT.

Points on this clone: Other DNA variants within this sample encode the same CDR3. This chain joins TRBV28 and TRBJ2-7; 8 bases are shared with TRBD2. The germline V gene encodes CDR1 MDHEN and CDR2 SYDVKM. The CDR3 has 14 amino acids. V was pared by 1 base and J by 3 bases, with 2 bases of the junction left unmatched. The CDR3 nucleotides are TGTGCCAGCAGTTTATATCGGGGGGGCTACGAGCAGTACTTC. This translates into CASSLYRGGYEQYF.

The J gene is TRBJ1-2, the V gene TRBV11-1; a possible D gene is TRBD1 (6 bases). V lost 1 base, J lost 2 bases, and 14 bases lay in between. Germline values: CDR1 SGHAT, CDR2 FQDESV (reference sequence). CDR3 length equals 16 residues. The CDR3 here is CASSLVSGHPNYGYTF. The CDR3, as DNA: TGTGCCAGCAGCTTAGTTTCGGGACACCCGAACTATGGCTACACCTTC. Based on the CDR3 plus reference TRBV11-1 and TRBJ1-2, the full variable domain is EAEVAQSPRYKITEKSQAVAFWCDPISGHATLYWYRQILGQGPELLVQFQDESVVDDSQLPKDRFSAERLKGVDSTLKIQPAELGDSAMYLCASSLVSGHPNYGYTFGSGTRLTVV.

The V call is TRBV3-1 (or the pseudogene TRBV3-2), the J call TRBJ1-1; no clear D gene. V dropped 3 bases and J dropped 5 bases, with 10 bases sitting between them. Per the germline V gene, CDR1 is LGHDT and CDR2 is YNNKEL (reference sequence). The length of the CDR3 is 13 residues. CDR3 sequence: CASSQLGMTEAFF. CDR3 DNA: TGTGCCAGCAGCCAGTTAGGGATGACTGAAGCTTTCTTT.

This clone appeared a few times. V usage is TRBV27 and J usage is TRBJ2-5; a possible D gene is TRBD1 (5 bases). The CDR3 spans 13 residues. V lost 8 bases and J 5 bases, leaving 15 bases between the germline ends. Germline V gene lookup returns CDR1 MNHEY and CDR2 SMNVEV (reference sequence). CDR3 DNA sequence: TGTGCCAGCGGGGCCGGGTCCGCGGAGACCCAGTACTTC. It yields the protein CASGAGSAETQYF.

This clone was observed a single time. CDR3 in DNA: TGTGCCAGCTCTTTCTCTCCGGAAAAACTGTTTTTT. The encoded protein is CASSFSPEKLFF. The rearrangement links TRBV18 to TRBJ1-4; no definite D call. CDR1 is KGHSH and CDR2 is LQKENI in the germline V gene. V lost 6 bases and J 8 bases, leaving 10 bases between the germline ends. CDR3 length equals 12 residues.

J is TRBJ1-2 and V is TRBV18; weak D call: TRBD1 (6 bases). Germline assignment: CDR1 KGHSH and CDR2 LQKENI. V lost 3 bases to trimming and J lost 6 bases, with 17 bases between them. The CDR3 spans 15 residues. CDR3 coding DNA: TGTGCCAGCTCACCCCTTGAACAGGGACGGAATGGCTACACCTTC. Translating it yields CASSPLEQGRNGYTF.

CDR3 in amino acids: CASSSGPQETQYF. The CDR3, as DNA: TGTGCCAGCAGCTCGGGTCCTCAAGAGACCCAGTACTTC. The chain has TRBV11-2 and TRBJ2-5; D gene unclear. The CDR3 runs to 13 residues. CDR1 and CDR2 (germline): SGHAT, FQNNGV. Trimming left V 4 bases short and J 2 bases short, with 8 bases between.

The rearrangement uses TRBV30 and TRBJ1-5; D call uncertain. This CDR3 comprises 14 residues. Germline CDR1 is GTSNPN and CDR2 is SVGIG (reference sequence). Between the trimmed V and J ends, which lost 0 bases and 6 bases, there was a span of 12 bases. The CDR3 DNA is TGTGCCTGGAGTGTCAAAGGGAGAGGTCAGCCCCAGCATTTT. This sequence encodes CAWSVKGRGQPQHF. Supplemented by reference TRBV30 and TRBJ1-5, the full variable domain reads SQTIHQWPATLVQPVGSPLSLECTVEGTSNPNLYWYRQAAGRGLQLLFYSVGIGQISSEVPQNLSASRPQDRQFILSSKKLLLSDSGFYLCAWSVKGRGQPQHFGDGTRLSIL.

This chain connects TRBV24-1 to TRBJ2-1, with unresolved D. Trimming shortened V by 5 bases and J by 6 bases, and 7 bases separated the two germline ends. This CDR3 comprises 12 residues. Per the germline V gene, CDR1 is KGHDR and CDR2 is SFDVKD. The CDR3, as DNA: TGTGCCACCAGTGTATTCGGCAATGAGCAGTTCTTC. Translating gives CATSVFGNEQFF.

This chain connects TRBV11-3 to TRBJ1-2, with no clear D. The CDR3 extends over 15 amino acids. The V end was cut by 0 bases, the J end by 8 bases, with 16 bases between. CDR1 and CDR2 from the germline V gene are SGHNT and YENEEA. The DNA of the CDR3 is TGTGCCAGCAGCTTAGAGCGGCCTTTCTCCTGGGGCTACACCTTC. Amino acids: CASSLERPFSWGYTF.

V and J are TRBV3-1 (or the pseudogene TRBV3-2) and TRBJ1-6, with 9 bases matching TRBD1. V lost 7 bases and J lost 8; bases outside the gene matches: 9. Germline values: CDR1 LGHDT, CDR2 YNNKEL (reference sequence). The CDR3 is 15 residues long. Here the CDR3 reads CASNRGQGTDSPLHF. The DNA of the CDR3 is TGTGCCAGCAACCGGGGACAGGGCACGGATTCACCCCTCCACTTT.

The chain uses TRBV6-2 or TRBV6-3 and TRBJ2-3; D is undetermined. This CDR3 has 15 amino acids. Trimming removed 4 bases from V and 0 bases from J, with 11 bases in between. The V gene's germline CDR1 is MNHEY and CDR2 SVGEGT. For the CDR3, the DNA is TGTGCCAGCAGTTCGCTCAGGATTAGCACAGATACGCAGTATTTT. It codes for CASSSLRISTDTQYF.

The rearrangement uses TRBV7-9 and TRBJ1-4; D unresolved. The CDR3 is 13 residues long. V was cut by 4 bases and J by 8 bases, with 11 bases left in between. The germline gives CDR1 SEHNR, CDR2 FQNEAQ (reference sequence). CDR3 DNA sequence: TGTGCCAGCAGCTCGCCCCTGGGCGAAAAACTGTTTTTT. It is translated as CASSSPLGEKLFF. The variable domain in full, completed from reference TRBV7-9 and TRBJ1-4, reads DTGVSQNPRHKITKRGQNVTFRCDPISEHNRLYWYRQTLGQGPEFLTYFQNEAQLEKSRLLSDRFSAERPKGSFSTLEIQRTEQGDSAMYLCASSSPLGEKLFFGSGTQLSVL.

CDR3: CASSPPRGHYGYTF. DNA for the CDR3: TGTGCCAGCAGCCCCCCCCGGGGGCACTATGGCTACACCTTC. This rearrangement joins TRBV5-4 to TRBJ1-2, with a possible D match to TRBD1 (6 bases). Trimming shortened V by 4 bases and J by 3 bases, and 13 bases separated the two germline ends. CDR3 length equals 14 residues. Germline CDR1 reads SGHNT; CDR2 reads YYREEE (reference sequence).

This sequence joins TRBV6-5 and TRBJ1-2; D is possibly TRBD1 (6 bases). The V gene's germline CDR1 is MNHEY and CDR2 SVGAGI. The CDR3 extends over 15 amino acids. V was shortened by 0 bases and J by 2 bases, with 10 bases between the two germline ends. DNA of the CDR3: TGTGCCAGCAGTTACTCTGCAGGGGCAAACTATGGCTACACCTTC. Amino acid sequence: CASSYSAGANYGYTF.

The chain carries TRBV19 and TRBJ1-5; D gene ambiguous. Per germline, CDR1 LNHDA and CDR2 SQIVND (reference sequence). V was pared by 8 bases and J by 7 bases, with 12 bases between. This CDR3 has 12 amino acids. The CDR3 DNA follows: TGTGCCAGTCGGGAGGGTTTGCAGCCCCAGCATTTT. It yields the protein CASREGLQPQHF.